One TCR beta chain is described in this entry. No antigen is known for it. The junction does not match germline at one end; this may be a read error. This record belongs to a study of OX40 agonist ivuxolimab in advanced cancers. On the study more broadly: Males comprised 70% to 85% of the group, whose mean age was approximately 60 years (range roughly 23 to 80).

Study-level findings and limits: Certain nonresponders likewise exhibited a low normalized T-cell clonal expansion.

Produced via immunoSEQ multiplex PCR; TCRdb's table is partial and in-frame only. The sample holds over 65,000 clones, about 86% seen once. The sample in question was CD4+ or CD8+ T cells sorted from blood, obtained in a trial of the OX40 agonist ivuxolimab. This clonotype was obtained from an adult with an advanced solid tumor such as melanoma, head and neck, liver or kidney cancer.

DNA of the CDR3: TGTGCCAGCAGCCAGTCGGAGGCCTCCGATAATTCACCCCTCCACTTT. Amino acid sequence: CASSQSEASDNSPLHF. This chain connects TRBV4-2 to TRBJ1-6; no clear D gene. Germline CDR1 LGHNA, CDR2 YNFKEQ. This CDR3 has 16 amino acids.